These T cell receptor beta chains were read from a single sample in a study of blood T cell repertoires in COVID-19. The repertoire was sequenced with immunoSEQ multiplex PCR; TCRdb's copy has only in-frame clones and lacks some. Among roughly 18,000 clones listed, under 90% were seen once. Sample: peripheral blood. These receptors were obtained from a man older than 75 with acute or convalescent COVID-19. Both conserved end residues are part of each CDR3. A D gene is named only where the DNA matches it firmly. Part of the rows lack a size; the others show once, few, many or a class for expanded clones.

D | J | V | size | CDR3 | DNA
- | TRBJ2-5 | TRBV7-2 | once | CASSLQETQYF | TGTGCCAGCAGCCTCCAAGAGACCCAGTACTTC
- | TRBJ2-7 | TRBV19 | - | CASSINSGTPGDEQYF | TGTGCCAGTAGTATTAACTCCGGGACCCCAGGGGACGAGCAGTACTTC
TRBD2 | TRBJ2-7 | TRBV7-2 | - | CASSFRTSGGSEQYF | TGTGCCAGCAGCTTCCGGACTAGCGGGGGATCCGAGCAGTACTTC
TRBD1 | TRBJ2-3 | TRBV3-1/TRBV3-2 | few | CASSPLSGTGKQDTQYF | TGTGCCAGCAGCCCTCTATCCGGGACAGGGAAGCAAGATACGCAGTATTTT
TRBD1 | TRBJ1-6 | TRBV18 | - | CASSRGTGTGSYNSPLHF | TGTGCCAGCTCTCGAGGGACAGGGACGGGCTCCTATAATTCACCCCTCCACTTT
- | TRBJ1-1 | TRBV4-1 | once | CASSGRHQGPPEAFF | TGCGCCAGCAGCGGACGCCATCAGGGGCCCCCTGAAGCTTTCTTT
- | TRBJ2-7 | TRBV3-1/TRBV3-2 | - | CASSHDTYEQYF | TGTGCCAGCAGCCACGACACCTACGAGCAGTACTTC
- | TRBJ1-1 | TRBV7-3 | - | CASSLNRRDTEAFF | TGTGCCAGCAGCTTAAATCGGCGGGACACTGAAGCTTTCTTT
TRBD2 | TRBJ2-1 | TRBV12-3/TRBV12-4 | - | CACGGPNEQFF | TGTGCCTGCGGGGGACCCAATGAGCAGTTCTTC
- | TRBJ2-7 | TRBV7-2 | - | CASSPREALYEQYF | TGTGCCAGCAGCCCCAGGGAGGCCCTGTACGAGCAGTACTTC
- | TRBJ2-1 | TRBV27 | - | CASSLWMGRGGNEQFF | TGTGCCAGCAGTTTATGGATGGGGCGGGGCGGGAATGAGCAGTTCTTC
- | TRBJ1-2 | TRBV19 | few | CASSETVAYGYTF | TGTGCCAGTAGTGAGACAGTGGCCTATGGCTACACCTTC
- | TRBJ1-6 | TRBV27 | once | CASSLSSGTGSPLHF | TGTGCCAGCAGTTTATCATCGGGGACTGGCTCACCCCTCCACTTT
- | TRBJ1-2 | TRBV28 | - | CASSDRRLDYGYTF | TGTGCCAGCAGCGACAGGCGCCTAGACTATGGCTACACCTTC
- | TRBJ1-3 | TRBV29-1 | once | CSVLLQEAGNTIYF | TGCAGCGTACTGCTCCAGGAGGCTGGAAACACCATATATTTT
- | TRBJ1-4 | TRBV7-2 | - | CASSETRAMWEKLFF | TGTGCCAGCAGCGAAACCAGGGCCATGTGGGAAAAACTGTTTTTT
- | TRBJ1-2 | TRBV7-2 | - | CASSLGLLANYGYTF | TGTGCCAGCAGCTTAGGACTGCTAGCTAACTATGGCTACACCTTC
- | TRBJ2-7 | TRBV6-5 | - | CASSYRRRPHSYEQYF | TGTGCCAGCAGTTACCGCCGACGGCCCCACAGCTACGAGCAGTACTTC
TRBD1 | TRBJ2-7 | TRBV3-1/TRBV3-2 | - | CASSQKTGIFYEQYF | TGTGCCAGCAGCCAAAAGACAGGGATCTTCTACGAGCAGTACTTC
- | TRBJ1-3 | TRBV7-2 | once | CASSSALLQHSGNTIYF | TGTGCCAGCAGCTCCGCCTTGCTTCAACACTCTGGAAACACCATATATTTT
- | TRBJ1-2 | TRBV5-4 | - | CASSPILGGNYGYTF | TGTGCCAGCAGCCCCATTCTCGGCGGGAACTATGGCTACACCTTC
TRBD1 | TRBJ1-1 | TRBV5-6 | - | CASSSRLGTGMNTEAFF | TGTGCCAGCAGCTCGCGGTTGGGGACAGGGATGAACACTGAAGCTTTCTTT
TRBD2 | TRBJ2-3 | TRBV12-3/TRBV12-4 | once | CASRSGGGDTQYF | TGTGCCAGCAGGAGCGGGGGGGGCGATACGCAGTATTTT
- | TRBJ1-1 | TRBV12-5 | - | CASGLVLGGAREAFF | TGTGCTAGTGGTTTGGTACTGGGAGGGGCACGTGAAGCTTTCTTT
TRBD2 | TRBJ2-1 | TRBV11-2 | - | CASSVTSGVNNEQFF | TGTGCCAGCAGCGTAACTAGCGGGGTCAACAATGAGCAGTTCTTC
- | TRBJ2-2 | TRBV6-5 | - | CASSYTLGRTGELFF | TGTGCCAGCAGTTACACCCTGGGCAGGACCGGGGAGCTGTTTTTT
TRBD1 | TRBJ1-4 | TRBV6-5 | - | CASSYQGARDEKLFF | TGTGCCAGCAGTTACCAGGGGGCGCGTGATGAAAAACTGTTTTTT
- | TRBJ2-2 | TRBV6-1 | - | CASSAVGGANTGELFF | TGTGCCAGCAGTGCGGTAGGGGGAGCAAACACCGGGGAGCTGTTTTTT
- | TRBJ1-1 | TRBV11-2 | - | CASSSTTRRAEAFF | TGTGCCAGCAGCTCGACGACCCGGAGGGCTGAAGCTTTCTTT
TRBD2 | TRBJ2-3 | TRBV7-2 | - | CASSFSGGGTDTQYF | TGTGCCAGCAGCTTTAGCGGGGGGGGGACAGATACGCAGTATTTT
TRBD2 | TRBJ2-7 | TRBV13 | - | CASSFSGGVAHEQYF | TGTGCCAGCAGCTTTAGCGGGGGAGTGGCACACGAGCAGTACTTC
- | TRBJ1-2 | TRBV19 | few | CASHDSLGDGYTF | TGTGCCAGCCACGACTCTCTCGGGGATGGCTACACCTTC
- | TRBJ1-1 | TRBV19 | - | CASTPGDTKNTEAFF | TGTGCCAGTACTCCTGGGGACACGAAGAACACTGAAGCTTTCTTT
- | TRBJ2-7 | TRBV11-2 | - | CASSLDLGVYEQYF | TGTGCCAGCAGCTTAGATCTCGGGGTATACGAGCAGTACTTC
TRBD1 | TRBJ2-7 | TRBV5-1 | - | CASYSETGIHEQYF | TGCGCCAGCTATTCCGAGACAGGGATCCACGAGCAGTACTTC
TRBD1 | TRBJ2-5 | TRBV6-5 | - | CASSIRDSQETQYF | TGTGCCAGCAGCATACGGGACAGCCAAGAGACCCAGTACTTC
- | TRBJ2-3 | TRBV21-1 | - | CASSKPGGYF | TGTGCCAGCAGCAAACCAGGGGGGTATTTT
- | TRBJ1-1 | TRBV11-1 | - | CASSLARSTEAFF | TGTGCCAGCAGCTTAGCGAGGAGCACTGAAGCTTTCTTT
TRBD1 | TRBJ2-2 | TRBV7-7 | - | CASSVRDRGLGGELFF | TGTGCTAGCAGCGTCCGGGACAGGGGGCTTGGCGGGGAGCTGTTTTTT
TRBD1 | TRBJ1-2 | TRBV2 | - | CASSDARGRGYTF | TGTGCCAGCAGTGATGCCAGGGGGCGCGGCTACACCTTC
TRBD1 | TRBJ1-6 | TRBV27 | - | CASRRTGGPNSPLHF | TGTGCCAGCAGACGGACAGGGGGTCCTAATTCACCCCTCCACTTT
- | TRBJ2-7 | TRBV4-3 | - | CASSQDLGGNPYEQYF | TGCGCCAGCAGCCAAGATCTCGGAGGGAACCCTTACGAGCAGTACTTC
- | TRBJ1-5 | TRBV18 | - | CASSPMTGNQPQHF | TGTGCCAGCTCACCGATGACGGGAAATCAGCCCCAGCATTTT